Listed here are 25 T cell receptor beta chains from one sample, sequenced in a study of neurological immune-mediated disorders. In TCRdb, the 5' RACE reads were re-called with MiXCR into one record per CDR3 protein. The sample contains about 18,000 distinct CDR3 sequences, 12% to 15% of which appear only once. The sequenced sample was CD4+ T cells from blood. The receptors originated from a woman aged 55-69 years with HTLV-1-associated myelopathy (HAM/TSP).

The rearrangement uses TRBV19 and TRBJ1-5, with 7 bases aligning to TRBD1. Germline CDR1 is LNHDA and CDR2 is SQIVND (reference sequence). The CDR3 has 16 amino acids. V dropped 5 bases and J dropped 2; count of bases not matched to a gene: 9. CDR3 nucleotide sequence: TGTGCCAGTAGTCCGTATACAGGGGAGGGCAATCAGCCCCAGCATTTT. Translating it yields CASSPYTGEGNQPQHF.

This sequence joins TRBV24-1 and TRBJ2-3, with 8 bases aligning to TRBD1. The V gene end was trimmed by 0 bases and the J gene end by 5 bases; junction bases not matched to a gene: 12. This CDR3 comprises 18 residues. CDR1 KGHDR and CDR2 SFDVKD come from the germline V gene. CDR3 amino acids: CATSDLQGRTGGRDTQYF. The CDR3 DNA follows: TGTGCCACCAGTGATTTGCAAGGGAGAACAGGGGGGCGAGATACGCAGTATTTT.

This clonotype was counted ten times or more. CDR3 sequence reads: CSVGGKDSAYEQYF. The CDR3 coding sequence is TGCAGCGTTGGAGGGAAGGACAGTGCCTACGAGCAGTACTTC. The V gene is TRBV29-1, the J gene TRBJ2-7; perhaps TRBD1 as D (6 bases). The CDR3 is 14 residues long. CDR1 and CDR2 (germline): SQVTM, ANQGSEA. The V end was cut by 4 bases, the J end by 2 bases, with 15 bases between.

V is TRBV24-1 and J is TRBJ2-2; 8 bases match TRBD2. The germline CDR1 and CDR2 sequences are KGHDR and SFDVKD. Trimming at V came to 0 bases and at J to 4 bases, leaving 0 bases not matched to a gene. This CDR3 region has 15 residues. In DNA form, the CDR3 reads TGTGCCACCAGTGATTTGAGCGGGAGCACCGGGGAGCTGTTTTTT. Encoded protein: CATSDLSGSTGELFF.

This clonotype is medium-sized (0.01 to 0.1%) by share. The V gene is TRBV29-1, the J gene TRBJ2-1; 7 bases agree with TRBD2. CDR1 is SQVTM, CDR2 ANQGSEA, per germline. This CDR3 comprises 11 residues. The trim removed 8 bases at V and 7 bases at J, leaving 5 bases unmatched. CDR3 region: CSTRGGNEQFF. The CDR3 coding sequence is TGCAGCACCCGGGGAGGGAATGAGCAGTTCTTC.

This clonotype was found many times. V usage is TRBV28 and J usage is TRBJ2-1; D not certain. CDR3 length: 17 residues. The V gene's germline CDR1 is MDHEN and CDR2 SYDVKM. Trimming cost V 4 bases and J 1 base, with 17 bases left between them. The CDR3 region has the DNA TGTGCCAGCAGTTATGACCCCTTTCGGCGGTCCTACAATGAGCAGTTCTTC. Residues: CASSYDPFRRSYNEQFF.

This clonotype was counted at least ten times. The rearrangement uses TRBV18 and TRBJ2-2; D not resolved. V lost 5 bases to trimming and J lost 4 bases, with 14 bases between them. The CDR3 sequence is 15 residues long. Germline CDR1 and CDR2: KGHSH and LQKENI. The CDR3 loop is CASSAIEVPTGELFF. The CDR3 coding sequence is TGTGCCAGCTCAGCAATCGAGGTCCCCACCGGGGAGCTGTTTTTT.

This clonotype was detected ten times or more. The chain links TRBV24-1 to TRBJ2-2, with 9 nucleotides matching TRBD2. Germline V CDR1 and CDR2: KGHDR, SFDVKD. Germline trimming cut 3 bases from V and 6 bases from J; bases unmatched to any gene: 10. The CDR3 has 17 amino acids. DNA of the CDR3: TGTGCCACCAGTGATGGGGCGGGAGGGCTTCGCGCCGGGGAGCTGTTTTTT. Protein: CATSDGAGGLRAGELFF.

Ten or more counts support this clonotype. The V call is TRBV6-6, the J call TRBJ1-2; the D gene is possibly TRBD1 (6 bases). The CDR3 loop spans 14 amino acids. Germline V lookup: CDR1 MNHNY, CDR2 SVGAGI (reference sequence). V was cut by 6 bases and J by 7 bases, with 18 bases left in between. In DNA form, the CDR3 reads TGTGCCAGCAGAACCGGACGAACAGGGAGTGGCTACACCTTC. Translation: CASRTGRTGSGYTF.

This clonotype occurred many times. CDR3 nucleotide sequence: TGTGCCAGCAGTGGGGACAGGCCAAATAATCAGCCCCAGCATTTT. Protein: CASSGDRPNNQPQHF. The chain employs TRBV2 and TRBJ1-5, with 8 bases aligning to TRBD1. CDR3 length: 15 amino acids. Trimming at V came to 4 bases and at J to 4 bases, leaving 6 bases not matched to a gene. Germline-derived CDR1 and CDR2 are SNHLY and FYNNEI. Supplemented by reference TRBV2 and TRBJ1-5, the full variable domain reads EPEVTQTPSHQVTQMGQEVILRCVPISNHLYFYWYRQILGQKVEFLVSFYNNEISEKSEIFDDQFSVERPDGSNFTLKIRSTKLEDSAMYFCASSGDRPNNQPQHFGDGTRLSIL.

This clonotype was found many times. The J gene is TRBJ2-1, the V gene TRBV20-1; D not resolved. Trimming shortened V by 1 base and J by 2 bases, and 9 bases separated the two germline ends. The CDR3 extends over 14 amino acids. Germline CDR1 reads DFQATT; CDR2 reads SNEGSKA (reference sequence). In nucleotides, the CDR3 is TGCAGTGCTAGAGTTGCTGGTACCTACAATGAGCAGTTCTTC. Protein sequence: CSARVAGTYNEQFF.

This clonotype was found many times. J is TRBJ2-3 and V is TRBV5-5; D is unresolved. Per the germline V gene, CDR1 is SGHKS and CDR2 is YYEKEE (reference sequence). The V and J ends lost 3 bases and 6 bases respectively, with 20 bases between them. This CDR3 is built from 16 residues. CDR3 loop: CASSSEAALWGDTQYF. CDR3 nucleotide sequence: TGTGCCAGCAGCTCAGAAGCTGCCCTGTGGGGTGATACGCAGTATTTT.

This clonotype came up many times. Here the CDR3 reads CASSSAPGLEVGYEQYF. CDR3 sequence (DNA): TGTGCCAGCAGCTCAGCCCCGGGACTAGAGGTGGGCTACGAGCAGTACTTC. The V call is TRBV7-2, the J call TRBJ2-7; 8 bases match TRBD2. The CDR3 covers 17 residues. V was pared by 4 bases and J by 3 bases, with 14 bases of the junction left unmatched. CDR1 is SGHTA, CDR2 FQGNSA, per germline.

This clonotype has a count of ten or more. The chain carries TRBV3-1 and TRBJ2-1; 12 positions agree with TRBD2. Per the germline V gene, CDR1 is LGHDT and CDR2 is YNNKEL (reference sequence). The CDR3 length is 15 residues. Germline trimming cut 4 bases from V and 8 bases from J; bases unmatched to any gene: 6. The CDR3 region is CASSPTSGRWHEQFF. CDR3 nucleotides: TGTGCCAGCAGCCCCACTAGCGGGAGGTGGCATGAGCAGTTCTTC.

Ten or more counts support this clonotype. The chain uses TRBV27 and TRBJ1-2; 8 nucleotides match TRBD1. Trimming removed 5 bases from V and 6 bases from J; junction bases left unmatched: 8. The CDR3 runs 14 residues. Per the germline V gene, CDR1 is MNHEY and CDR2 is SMNVEV (reference sequence). The CDR3 sequence is CASSDGQGAHGYTF. CDR3 in DNA: TGTGCCAGCAGTGACGGACAGGGTGCGCATGGCTACACCTTC.

This clonotype was seen repeatedly, ten times or more. The genes are TRBV4-1 and TRBJ2-2; perhaps TRBD1 as D (5 bases). There are 16 residues in the CDR3. V was trimmed by 4 bases and J by 0 bases, leaving 12 bases between them. Germline V CDR1 and CDR2: MGHRA, YSYEKL. The CDR3 DNA is TGCGCCAGCAGCCTGACAGTCAACGCGAACACCGGGGAGCTGTTTTTT. As protein: CASSLTVNANTGELFF.

The CDR3 reads CASSEAQGQYF. For the CDR3, the DNA is TGTGCCAGCAGTGAAGCGCAGGGACAGTACTTC. The chain links TRBV2 to TRBJ2-7; a weak D match, TRBD1 (5 bases). CDR1 and CDR2 from the germline V gene are SNHLY and FYNNEI. The length of the CDR3 is 11 residues. Trimming left V 0 bases short and J 10 bases short, with 7 bases between.

This clonotype has a count of ten or more. The chain carries TRBV20-1 and TRBJ1-1, with D possibly TRBD1 on 5 matching bases. Trimming removed 0 bases from V and 3 bases from J, with 14 bases in between. CDR1 is DFQATT and CDR2 is SNEGSKA in the germline V gene (reference sequence). The CDR3 loop spans 15 amino acids. The CDR3 region has the DNA TGCAGTGCTAGAGATAGACCCGCCAGGGACACTGAAGCTTTCTTT. Its protein is CSARDRPARDTEAFF.

This chain connects TRBV7-6 to TRBJ2-2; TRBD1 matches at 7 bases. There are 16 residues in the CDR3. Germline CDR1 and CDR2: SGHVS and FNYEAQ. Germline trimming cut 2 bases from V and 0 bases from J; bases unmatched to any gene: 3. The CDR3 loop is CASSLKTGANTGELFF. The CDR3 DNA follows: TGTGCCAGCAGCTTAAAAACAGGGGCGAACACCGGGGAGCTGTTTTTT.

This clonotype was counted ten times or more. The gene calls are TRBV18 and TRBJ2-7; D gene uncertain. CDR3 size: 13 residues. With 0 bases removed from V and 4 bases from J, the gap between germline ends came to 7 bases. Germline CDR1 and CDR2: KGHSH and LQKENI. The CDR3 loop reads CASSPPSGYEQYF. The CDR3 nucleotides read TGTGCCAGCTCACCACCATCCGGGTACGAGCAGTACTTC.

This clonotype was detected many times. The rearrangement joins TRBV9 to TRBJ2-2; TRBD1 agrees at 10 bases. The germline V gene has CDR1 SGDLS and CDR2 YYNGEE. Unmatched junction bases numbered 4, after V lost 2 bases and J lost 6 bases. The CDR3 extends over 15 amino acids. The CDR3 region is CASSVTGGNAGELFF. CDR3 coding DNA: TGTGCCAGCAGCGTGACAGGGGGCAACGCCGGGGAGCTGTTTTTT.

There are many counts of this clonotype. V and J are TRBV7-2 and TRBJ2-5, with no clear D. The germline V gene has CDR1 SGHTA and CDR2 FQGNSA. The CDR3 contains 15 residues. V was shortened by 6 bases and J by 3 bases, with 17 bases between the two germline ends. CDR3 nucleotides: TGTGCCAGCAGGTTGGGGTCCCGGTTGGAAGAGACCCAGTACTTC. Translated, it gives CASRLGSRLEETQYF.

The table lists this clonotype with many counts. The chain uses TRBV20-1 and TRBJ2-3; D is perhaps TRBD1 or TRBD2 (6 bases each). V lost 5 bases and J 3 bases, leaving 15 bases between the germline ends. The CDR3 is 14 amino acids. Germline values: CDR1 DFQATT, CDR2 SNEGSKA (reference sequence). CDR3 sequence: CSALRGPSTDTQYF. DNA for the CDR3: TGCAGTGCTTTACGGGGGCCCTCGACAGATACGCAGTATTTT.

At least ten counts were recorded for this clonotype. The genes are TRBV7-8 and TRBJ1-5, with D tentatively TRBD1 (6 bases). The CDR3 contains 18 residues. The germline V gene has CDR1 SGHVS and CDR2 FQNEAQ. V was pared by 5 bases and J by 0 bases, with 20 bases between. Here the CDR3 reads CASSENTGKGPSNQPQHF. The DNA for the CDR3 is TGTGCCAGCAGCGAGAACACAGGGAAGGGGCCTAGCAATCAGCCCCAGCATTTT.

This clonotype was seen repeatedly, ten times or more. V usage is TRBV20-1 and J usage is TRBJ2-7, with 11 bases matching TRBD2. The CDR3 extends over 16 amino acids. Germline CDR1 is DFQATT and CDR2 is SNEGSKA (reference sequence). V dropped 0 bases and J dropped 2; count of bases not matched to a gene: 6. CDR3 residues: CSARDEGLAVTYEQYF. The DNA of the CDR3 is TGCAGTGCTAGAGATGAGGGACTAGCGGTCACCTACGAGCAGTACTTC.